What follows are 14 T cell receptor beta chains derived from one specimen sequenced in a study of human T cells and chemical hapten exposure. From the RACE reads, TCRdb called clonotypes with MiXCR, one entry per CDR3 protein. The table shows around 76,000 distinct CDR3 sequences, with about 10% occurring only once. The sample's time point: patch test 1, 2 weeks after DPC sensitization. The treatment here: therapeutic diphenylcyclopropenone sensitization with weekly scalp DPC. The sample was whole blood, taken in connection with sensitization to the hapten diphenylcyclopropenone (DPC). The receptors were sampled from a woman aged 60-75 years with alopecia areata. Some clones in this sample may be carry-over from other donors' samples.

This clonotype was recorded at least ten times. The chain uses TRBV3-1 and TRBJ2-3, with 11 bases lining up with TRBD2. The CDR3 runs 17 residues. Unmatched junction bases numbered 4, after V lost 0 bases and J lost 2 bases. The germline V gene encodes CDR1 LGHDT and CDR2 YNNKEL (reference sequence). Written as DNA, the CDR3 is TGTGCCAGCAGCCAAGAGATTAGCGGGGGGGCCACAGATACGCAGTATTTT. It encodes CASSQEISGGATDTQYF.

The table lists this clonotype with a few counts. The chain has TRBV20-1 and TRBJ2-7, with D perhaps TRBD1 or TRBD2 (5 bases each). V lost 1 base to trimming and J lost 6 bases, with 22 bases between them. The CDR3 length is 16 residues. Germline assignment: CDR1 DFQATT and CDR2 SNEGSKA (reference sequence). CDR3 amino acids: CSARGRTLRGSSEQYF. The CDR3 DNA follows: TGCAGTGCTAGAGGCCGGACCCTGAGGGGATCGAGCGAGCAGTACTTC.

The CDR3 region has the DNA TGTGCCAGCAGTGCCGAGTACAATGAGCAGTTCTTC. Protein sequence: CASSAEYNEQFF. The rearrangement uses TRBV2 and TRBJ2-1; no clear D. V dropped 4 bases and J dropped 4 bases, with 5 bases sitting between them. Germline V gene sequence: CDR1 SNHLY, CDR2 FYNNEI. CDR3 length equals 12 residues.

In this sample, this clonotype turned up many times. This rearrangement joins TRBV7-9 to TRBJ1-2, with no clear D. V was clipped by 1 base and J by 3 bases, with 12 bases between them. This CDR3 spans 15 amino acids. The germline gives CDR1 SEHNR, CDR2 FQNEAQ (reference sequence). The CDR3 DNA reads TGTGCCAGCAGCTTAGTGGAGGCCAGCGACTATGGCTACACCTTC. Translating gives CASSLVEASDYGYTF.

The chain is built from TRBV29-1 and TRBJ2-2; no clear D gene. The CDR3 spans 13 residues. Germline V gene data show CDR1 as SQVTM and CDR2 as ANQGSEA. Trimming removed 4 bases from V and 0 bases from J, with 6 bases in between. CDR3 in DNA: TGCAGCGTTGTGACGGCGAACACCGGGGAGCTGTTTTTT. It specifies CSVVTANTGELFF.

This clonotype showed up many times. The CDR3: CASSLDRGAHGYTF. The CDR3 DNA follows: TGTGCCAGCTCACTGGACAGGGGGGCGCATGGCTACACCTTC. The chain carries TRBV18 and TRBJ1-2; 10 bases align to TRBD1. There are 14 residues in the CDR3. The trim removed 4 bases at V and 6 bases at J, leaving 5 bases unmatched. Germline CDR1 and CDR2: KGHSH and LQKENI.

This clonotype was seen at least ten times. This rearrangement joins TRBV4-1 to TRBJ2-2, with 9 positions matching TRBD1. Germline loops: CDR1 MGHRA, CDR2 YSYEKL. The V gene end was trimmed by 4 bases and the J gene end by 7 bases; junction bases not matched to a gene: 10. This CDR3 is built from 16 residues. CDR3 sequence reads: CASSRGQGGFDGELFF. The CDR3 nucleotides are TGCGCCAGCAGCCGGGGACAGGGAGGTTTTGACGGGGAGCTGTTTTTT.

This clonotype has a handful of counts. The chain recombines TRBV5-4 with TRBJ1-6; tentative D call: TRBD1 (6 bases). The CDR3 totals 13 residues. The germline V gene encodes CDR1 SGHNT and CDR2 YYREEE (reference sequence). V gave up 4 bases and J gave up 10 bases, with 12 bases separating them. The CDR3: CASSIRQVSPLHF. CDR3 in DNA: TGTGCCAGCAGCATAAGACAGGTCTCACCCCTCCACTTT. The full variable domain, completed using reference TRBV5-4 and TRBJ1-6, is ETGVTQSPTHLIKTRGQQVTLRCSSQSGHNTVSWYQQALGQGPQFIFQYYREEENGRGNFPPRFSGLQFPNYSSELNVNALELDDSALYLCASSIRQVSPLHFGNGTRLTVT.

The V call is TRBV6-6, the J call TRBJ1-2; 10 bases map to TRBD1. This CDR3 is built from 13 residues. Germline trimming cut 7 bases from V and 7 bases from J; bases unmatched to any gene: 6. Germline loops: CDR1 MNHNY, CDR2 SVGAGI (reference sequence). The CDR3 coding sequence is TGTGCCAGCATAGGACAGGGGGGCGGTGGCTACACCTTC. Translated, it gives CASIGQGGGGYTF.

Turning to this clonotype: This may stem from a read error, because a much larger clone lies one nucleotide away. The V call is TRBV18, the J call TRBJ1-4; no clear D gene. Germline V gives CDR1 KGHSH, CDR2 LQKENI. This CDR3 contains 14 residues. CDR3: CASSPRQANEQLFF. CDR3 nucleotide sequence: TGTGCCAGCTCACCACGGCAGGCTAATGAACAACTGTTTTTT.

This clonotype was seen ten or more times. The V gene is TRBV12-3 or TRBV12-4, the J gene TRBJ2-1; D unresolved. The V end lost 3 bases, the J end lost 5 bases, and 11 bases lay between the germline ends. This CDR3 has 14 residues. In DNA form, the CDR3 reads TGTGCCAGCAGTTTTACCGAATTTGACAATGAGCAGTTCTTC. Its translation: CASSFTEFDNEQFF.

In its sample, this clonotype was seen many times. The chain joins TRBV15 to TRBJ2-3; D is ambiguous. The CDR3 has 17 residues. V was pared by 0 bases and J by 0 bases, with 13 bases between. Germline CDR1 reads LNHNV; CDR2 reads YYDKDF (reference sequence). CDR3 residues: CATSRDLRVASTDTQYF. Written as DNA, the CDR3 is TGTGCCACCAGCAGAGATCTAAGGGTTGCTAGCACAGATACGCAGTATTTT.

This clonotype was seen many times. The chain carries TRBV11-2 and TRBJ1-3, with D tentatively TRBD1 (6 bases). The germline V and J ends were trimmed by 4 bases and 4 bases, with 14 bases remaining between them. Germline CDR1 is SGHAT and CDR2 is FQNNGV. This CDR3 has 15 residues. Here the CDR3 DNA reads TGTGCCAGCAGCTACACAGGGCGGGGAGGAAACACCATATATTTT. Translation: CASSYTGRGGNTIYF.

Points on this clonotype: In this CDR3 the conserved last residue, phenylalanine or tryptophan, is missing, so a read error is likely. This sequence joins TRBV18 and TRBJ1-5, with D tentatively TRBD1 (5 bases). V gave up 0 bases and J gave up 9 bases, with 18 bases separating them. Germline CDR1 is KGHSH and CDR2 is LQKENI. The CDR3 totals 16 residues. The CDR3 is CASSPPHGAHLRPQHL. Written as DNA, the CDR3 is TGTGCCAGCTCACCACCTCACGGGGCCCATCTACGGCCCCAGCATTTG.